This T cell receptor (beta chain) was retrieved from a study of CD8 T cells in Susac syndrome. Study overall: There were Susac syndrome patients who were therapy-naive at blood draw, others on corticosteroids, and others on intravenous immunoglobulin alone.

The RNA input was roughly 0.5 to 1 ug, and it was reverse transcribed with random hexamers. It was immunoSEQ multiplex PCR that amplified TCR beta CDR3 across 54 Vbeta and 13 Jbeta. TCRdb analysed the immunoSEQ multiplex PCR reads with MiXCR anew, one entry per CDR3 protein. The sample holds 150,000 to 160,000 distinct CDR3 sequences, 95% seen once. Study-wide findings and caveats: That the number of individuals in its TCR sequencing and HLA analysis was relatively small was acknowledged by the study.

On this clonotype: What it binds is not known.

The CDR3 has 12 residues. Germline-derived CDR1 and CDR2 are MNHNS and SASEGT. The V end lost 9 bases, the J end lost 6 bases, and 15 bases lay between the germline ends. The sequenced target, TCR beta, came from blood CD8+ and CD4+ T cells. Sequencing used CD4+ T cells from PBMCs. This receptor was taken from a human donor with Susac syndrome. The V call is TRBV6-1, the J call TRBJ2-7; TRBD1 might be the D (6 bases). CDR3 sequence reads: CASNRARGEQYF. The CDR3 DNA reads as TGTGCCAGTAACAGGGCCAGGGGCGAGCAGTACTTC.